The 25 T cell receptor beta chains below were found in one sample sequenced in a study of shared clonotypes between healthy human individuals (dated by TCRdb to 2018 to 2021). Libraries were prepared through the immunoSEQ multiplex PCR assay. Drawn from immuneACCESS, this table holds only the in-frame rearrangements with V and J called that TCRdb kept. Clones are partly lost; checked studies trace under half to an unresolved V gene and leave the rest unexplained. The sample contains about 2 million clones, less than 95% of them found a single time. Around 1.2% of the sample lies in the top ten. CD8 naive samples consisted of CD45RO-negative cells that were positively selected for CCR7, yielding a CD45RA+CCR7+ population without TemRA cells. Sequencing was performed on naive CD8+ T cells sorted from blood. The sample's cell subset or site label, in plain terms: CD45RA+CCR7+. The receptors originated from a man between 18 and 29 years old in good health.

The chain links TRBV7-8 to TRBJ2-7; 11 bases match TRBD2. The CDR3 spans 15 residues. The J segment lost 5 bases and the V segment lost 5 bases, leaving 8 bases of the junction unmatched. CDR1 and CDR2 from the germline V gene are SGHVS and FQNEAQ. The CDR3 DNA reads as TGTGCCAGCAGCCCAACTAGCGGGAGAATCCACGAGCAGTACTTC. This translates into CASSPTSGRIHEQYF.

This clone has just a few counts. J is TRBJ1-2 and V is TRBV11-2, with a weak D call TRBD1 (5 bases). V lost 4 bases to trimming and J lost 8 bases, with 8 bases between them. Germline V lookup: CDR1 SGHAT, CDR2 FQNNGV. This CDR3 is 11 amino acids long. CDR3 in DNA: TGTGCCAGCAGCTGGGGGGGAGGCTACACCTTC. Protein product: CASSWGGGYTF.

The rearrangement joins TRBV4-3 to TRBJ2-5, with D unclear. Between the trimmed V and J ends, which lost 0 bases and 5 bases, there was a span of 10 bases. Germline CDR1 is LGHNA and CDR2 is YSLEER. The CDR3 consists of 14 residues. The CDR3 bases are TGCGCCAGCAGCCAAGACGGAGTCGGGGAGACCCAGTACTTC. It codes for CASSQDGVGETQYF.

Concerning this clone itself: The same CDR3 is also encoded by other DNA sequences in this sample. The V call is TRBV28, the J call TRBJ1-1, with D uncertain. With 3 bases removed from V and 0 bases from J, the gap between germline ends came to 5 bases. Germline V gives CDR1 MDHEN, CDR2 SYDVKM. The CDR3 contains 13 residues. The CDR3 loop is CASSFRMNTEAFF. In DNA form, the CDR3 reads TGTGCCAGCAGTTTCCGAATGAACACTGAAGCTTTCTTT.

The CDR3 reads CAWSGSWTSVYSYEQYF. DNA of the CDR3: TGTGCCTGGAGTGGATCCTGGACTAGCGTTTACTCCTACGAGCAGTACTTC. V gene TRBV30 combines with J gene TRBJ2-7; 9 bases agree with TRBD2. The CDR3 extends over 17 amino acids. Germline CDR1 GTSNPN, CDR2 SVGIG (reference sequence). The V and J ends lost 1 base and 0 bases, in that order; junction bases with no gene match: 10.

The rearrangement uses TRBV7-9 and TRBJ1-1; D unresolved. CDR3 length: 14 amino acids. Between the trimmed V and J ends, which lost 8 bases and 1 base, there was a span of 14 bases. CDR1 SEHNR and CDR2 FQNEAQ come from the germline V gene (reference sequence). The CDR3 protein is CASGPYSGNTEAFF. In DNA form, the CDR3 reads TGTGCCAGCGGACCATATAGTGGGAACACTGAAGCTTTCTTT.

The chain uses TRBV5-6 and TRBJ2-7, with TRBD2 matching 7 bases. Looked up from germline, CDR1 is SGHDT and CDR2 is YYEEEE. V dropped 1 base and J dropped 3; count of bases not matched to a gene: 4. The CDR3 totals 14 residues. The CDR3 region has the DNA TGTGCCAGCAGCTTGTTGGCTAGCGGCTACGAGCAGTACTTC. Translated, it gives CASSLLASGYEQYF.

This chain links TRBV7-2 with TRBJ2-7; 8 bases agree with TRBD1. With 6 bases clipped from V and 5 bases from J, the junction kept 6 bases outside the gene matches. Germline V gives CDR1 SGHTA, CDR2 FQGNSA. This CDR3 region has 13 residues. CDR3 region: CASSPTGAHEQYF. Written as DNA, the CDR3 is TGTGCCAGCAGTCCGACAGGGGCTCACGAGCAGTACTTC.

This clone was counted once. The genes are TRBV11-2 and TRBJ1-1; D is perhaps TRBD1 (5 bases). This CDR3 has 16 amino acids. Germline V gene lookup returns CDR1 SGHAT and CDR2 FQNNGV. The V and J ends lost 5 bases and 2 bases respectively, with 18 bases between them. The CDR3 region is CASSEYPTASNTEAFF. In nucleotides, the CDR3 is TGTGCCAGCAGCGAATACCCGACAGCCTCTAACACTGAAGCTTTCTTT.

The V and J genes are TRBV14 and TRBJ2-7; 8 bases are a match to TRBD2. V dropped 2 bases and J dropped 7; count of bases not matched to a gene: 16. Germline CDR1 reads SGHDN; CDR2 reads FVKESK. The CDR3 totals 17 residues. The CDR3: CASSQHPRGAPREEQYF. Written as DNA, the CDR3 is TGTGCCAGCAGCCAACACCCGCGGGGGGCCCCACGAGAAGAGCAGTACTTC.

The V and J genes are TRBV4-1 and TRBJ2-1; TRBD2 might be the D (5 bases). Per the germline V gene, CDR1 is MGHRA and CDR2 is YSYEKL. The CDR3 spans 17 residues. V gave up 1 base and J gave up 4 bases, with 17 bases separating them. The CDR3, as DNA: TGCGCCAGCAGCCAAGCCTACTGGGGAGAGGTGTACAATGAGCAGTTCTTC. It is translated as CASSQAYWGEVYNEQFF.

This clone was counted only a few times. The sample contains more than one DNA sequence encoding this CDR3. The chain employs TRBV30 and TRBJ2-7; D is ambiguous. The CDR3 totals 12 residues. From germline, CDR1 is GTSNPN and CDR2 SVGIG (reference sequence). The V end lost 0 bases, the J end lost 1 base, and 4 bases lay between the germline ends. The CDR3 coding sequence is TGTGCCTGGAGTGTAGGGTCCTACGAGCAGTACTTC. It translates to CAWSVGSYEQYF.

The table lists this clone with a few counts. This chain joins TRBV11-3 and TRBJ1-2; no definite D call. Germline CDR1 and CDR2: SGHNT and YENEEA. The ends were cut back, 5 bases at V and 4 bases at J, with 14 bases in the middle. The CDR3 runs to 14 residues. DNA of the CDR3: TGTGCCAGCAGCGCCTTAGGAGGAATCTATGGCTACACCTTC. This sequence encodes CASSALGGIYGYTF.

A remark on this clone: This CDR3 is also generated by other DNA sequences in the sample. The gene calls are TRBV13 and TRBJ2-7; D is ambiguous. This CDR3 spans 13 amino acids. Looked up from germline, CDR1 is PRHDT and CDR2 is FYEKMQ (reference sequence). Between the trimmed V and J ends, which lost 0 bases and 3 bases, there was a span of 6 bases. Here the CDR3 DNA reads TGTGCCAGCAGCTTAGGGAGCCTCTACGAGCAGTACTTC. It translates to CASSLGSLYEQYF.

This chain connects TRBV28 to TRBJ2-2, with D perhaps matching TRBD1 or TRBD2 (5 bases each). This CDR3 region has 16 residues. The V end was cut by 3 bases, the J end by 3 bases, with 14 bases between. The germline gives CDR1 MDHEN, CDR2 SYDVKM. DNA for the CDR3: TGTGCCAGCAGTTTTGGGACCCCGCGGGACACCGGGGAGCTGTTTTTT. This codes for CASSFGTPRDTGELFF.

The CDR3 region has the DNA TGTGCCAGCAGTTTTTCGTTCGGGGCGTCCTACGAGCAGTACTTC. It yields the protein CASSFSFGASYEQYF. The chain links TRBV27 to TRBJ2-7, with D possibly called TRBD1 or TRBD2 (5 bases each). Trimming stripped 3 bases from V and 1 base from J, with 13 bases between. CDR3 length: 15 residues. Germline lookup yields CDR1 MNHEY and CDR2 SMNVEV (reference sequence).

The rearrangement joins TRBV5-6 to TRBJ1-3; 7 nucleotides align to TRBD1. CDR1 is SGHDT and CDR2 is YYEEEE in the germline V gene. This CDR3 contains 15 residues. J gave up 0 bases and V 3 bases, and 3 bases lay outside the gene matches. CDR3 protein: CASSSDRSSGNTIYF. Here the CDR3 DNA reads TGTGCCAGCAGCTCGGACAGGAGCTCTGGAAACACCATATATTTT.

The chain combines TRBV27 with TRBJ2-7; TRBD1 might be the D (6 bases). Germline V gene sequence: CDR1 MNHEY, CDR2 SMNVEV (reference sequence). The V and J ends lost 6 bases and 6 bases respectively, with 18 bases between them. The CDR3 has 14 amino acids. The CDR3 nucleotides read TGTGCCAGCAGCATACTACAGGGATCTGGCGAGCAGTACTTC. Translation gives CASSILQGSGEQYF.

The rearrangement links TRBV9 to TRBJ2-1; 13 bases line up with TRBD2. Unmatched junction bases numbered 11, after V lost 3 bases and J lost 8 bases. CDR1 is SGDLS and CDR2 is YYNGEE in the germline V gene. This CDR3 has 17 residues. As DNA, the CDR3 is TGTGCCAGCAGCGCAATTCCGGGACTAGCGGGAATCTATGAGCAGTTCTTC. Residues: CASSAIPGLAGIYEQFF.

V usage is TRBV5-1 and J usage is TRBJ1-1; tentatively, D is TRBD1 (5 bases). The V and J ends lost 0 bases and 4 bases respectively, with 10 bases between them. From germline, CDR1 is SGHRS and CDR2 YFSETQ. This CDR3 is built from 14 residues. The CDR3 region is CASSLGQPATEAFF. The CDR3 DNA is TGCGCCAGCAGCTTGGGACAGCCAGCCACTGAAGCTTTCTTT. Full variable domain (outside the CDR3, taken from reference TRBV5-1 and TRBJ1-1): KAGVTQTPRYLIKTRGQQVTLSCSPISGHRSVSWYQQTPGQGLQFLFEYFSETQRNKGNFPGRFSGRQFSNSRSEMNVSTLELGDSALYLCASSLGQPATEAFFGQGTRLTVV.

This sequence joins TRBV4-1 and TRBJ1-6; tentative D call: TRBD1 (5 bases). The ends were cut back, 8 bases at V and 0 bases at J, with 14 bases in the middle. CDR1 and CDR2 (germline): MGHRA, YSYEKL. CDR3 length equals 16 residues. DNA of the CDR3: TGCGCCAGCGCCGGGACCGAGAGCTCCTATAATTCACCCCTCCACTTT. The encoded protein is CASAGTESSYNSPLHF.

The rearrangement uses TRBV13 and TRBJ1-1, with D perhaps matching TRBD1 (5 bases). Germline V gene lookup returns CDR1 PRHDT and CDR2 FYEKMQ (reference sequence). Trimming took 0 bases from V and 10 from J, leaving 12 bases between them. The CDR3 has 13 residues. In DNA, the CDR3 is TGTGCCAGCAGCTTAGGCCTGGGGGACTCAGCTTTCTTT. Its translation is CASSLGLGDSAFF.

The chain employs TRBV9 and TRBJ2-1, with 8 bases identical to TRBD1. Losses at the gene ends were 3 bases for V and 8 bases for J; bases not matched to a gene: 10. CDR3 length equals 15 residues. Germline V gene lookup returns CDR1 SGDLS and CDR2 YYNGEE. The CDR3 DNA reads TGTGCCAGCAGCGCCTTAGGACAGGGCGGGGATGAGCAGTTCTTC. It is translated as CASSALGQGGDEQFF.

The chain carries TRBV6-5 and TRBJ2-3, with a weak D call TRBD2 (6 bases). This CDR3 is 15 amino acids long. CDR1 and CDR2 (germline): MNHEY, SVGAGI. Trimming removed 5 bases at V and 4 bases at J, with 16 bases between. The chain's CDR3 is CASSRLESRADTQYF. Written as DNA, the CDR3 is TGTGCCAGCAGTCGACTAGAAAGCAGGGCAGATACGCAGTATTTT.

The chain recombines TRBV5-8 with TRBJ1-5, with 8 bases identical to TRBD1. Germline assignment: CDR1 SGHTS and CDR2 YDEGEE. V trimming: 5 bases; J trimming: 7 bases; junction bases outside the gene matches: 11. This CDR3 is built from 15 residues. CDR3 sequence: CASSSGQGAYQPQHF. CDR3 DNA: TGTGCCAGCAGTTCCGGACAGGGAGCATACCAGCCCCAGCATTTT.